This TCR beta chain was observed in a study of cytomegalovirus exposure and HLA in healthy donors (dated by TCRdb to about 2017). Regarding the research as a whole: An earlier analysis of some 550 of the donors reported 250 to 300 Gb of sequence data and some 120 million unique TCR beta sequences from 190 million or so T cells. Roughly 300 gigabases of sequencing data and 80 million or so unique TCR sequences were included in an early release covering about 700 HLA-typed donors. Of the roughly 400 genotyped donors, over 65% fell in the genetic ancestry cluster associated with self-reported Caucasian donors. The study was designed to test whether signatures of past pathogen exposure could be identified by cataloging public T cell receptors. The study profiled the T cell repertoires of 500 to 800 subjects by immunosequencing and related them to cytomegalovirus serostatus. In addition to the first cohort of hundreds of subjects, a separate validation cohort of 130 or so different subjects was used. High-throughput TCR immunosequencing, statistical association of individual TCRs with disease status, and machine learning were combined to predict cytomegalovirus infection status. In a later analysis, previously published TCR beta repertoires from roughly 710 donors were re-analyzed and high-resolution HLA genotyping was added so that TCR occurrence patterns could be studied. The later analysis used no new phenotypic data to find candidate immune exposures, relying instead on TCR beta sequences and their occurrence across donors. To decide whether each TCR beta V gene segment behaved as functional or pseudogenic, an earlier analysis of approximately 600 of the donors relied on high-throughput TCR beta sequencing. Donor age, sex, ethnicity and CMV serostatus were compiled alongside the repertoire data. Genome-wide SNP genotypes for about 60% of the roughly 700 donors were used in a later genetic analysis, which treated that subset as a discovery cohort. Every discovery cohort repertoire had been produced on one sequencing platform. HLA typing covered class I and class II loci at four-digit resolution. The number of donors typed differed by locus, with about 620-630 for A, B, C, DRB1 and DQB1, 522 for DQA1, 606 for DPA1, and around 460 for DPB1. A handful of DR-DQ haplotypes were handled as single units for association and clustering because linkage in the cohort was strong. Among 398 genotyped donors of the cohort, an average of approximately 250,000 unique TCR beta nucleotide sequences were sequenced per donor, around 18% of them non-productive.

The protocol used for the library was the immunoSEQ multiplex PCR assay. For the multiplex PCR, a mixture combining 60 forward primers for TCR Vbeta segments and 13 reverse primers for TCR Jbeta segments was used. Amplification of the CDR3 region of rearranged TCR beta genes was performed with a multiplex PCR assay on genomic DNA. The Illumina HiSeq System was used to sequence the amplified TCR beta libraries as 87-base-pair reads. In the original analysis: A later analysis counted approximately 74 million unique TCR beta chains across the 600 to 850 repertoires, and some 12 million of these chains were shared by at least two donors. To remove PCR and sequencing errors, raw reads were error-corrected and collapsed into unique sequences using a nearest-neighbor algorithm that merged closely related sequences. To assign V, D and J gene segments, CDR3 sequences were aligned to IMGT reference sequences. For a sequence to be retained, at least a six-nucleotide match to both a V gene segment and a J gene segment was required. Rearrangements were classified as productive when the CDR3 lacked stop codons and remained in frame with V and J, and all other rearrangements were classified as non-productive. CDR3 was defined according to IMGT convention as the region running from the second conserved V-encoded cysteine to the conserved J-encoded phenylalanine. In an earlier analysis of approximately 590 of the donors, sequences lacking an unambiguous match to a single V gene segment were excluded. In an earlier analysis of several hundred of the donors, V segments were called functional above 56.7% productive rearrangements and were called segregating when the between-donor standard deviation exceeded 5%. To diagnose cytomegalovirus status from the catalog of TCR beta chain sequences, a statistical classification framework was built. In a later analysis, TCR nucleotide sequences were compared against IMGT/GENE-DB human TR gene sequences so that V and J genes could be assigned. A later analysis assigned CDR3 sequences and most-parsimonious VDJ recombination scenarios with the TCRdist pipeline. In a later analysis, each TCR beta chain was defined by its CDR3 amino acid sequence together with its V-gene family, and reads lacking a unique V-gene family were excluded. To address suspected cross-contamination and a sequencing artifact, a later analysis removed 592 highly shared, low-generation-probability nucleotide sequences. In a later analysis, a clonal expansion index was calculated for each public chain from normalized within-repertoire ranks of inferred template counts. Generation probabilities in a later analysis came from a VDJ recombination model fitted to out-of-frame rearrangements, and those results were checked against IGoR. Hypergeometric tests were used in a later analysis to score TCR-TCR, TCR-HLA and TCR-CMV co-occurrence, with a repertoire-size bias correction applied to the TCR pairs. In a later analysis, false discovery rates were estimated by permuting HLA or CMV assignments 20 times. In a later analysis, co-occurring TCRs were grouped with DBSCAN, and TCRdist sequence similarity was added when clustering was performed within HLA-allele-positive subsets. Repertoires with fewer than 30,000 or more than 120,000 public chains, plus five repertoires with anomalous nucleotide sharing, were excluded from co-occurrence clustering. TCRdb stores this immuneACCESS table with in-frame sequences only. Part of the clones is absent; in the studies checked, under half of the shortfall reflects unresolved V genes, and no reason is known for the rest. V and J calls and clone size are as listed in that table; D and trimming were resolved from the DNA. In all, the sample holds approximately 150,000 clones, and around 80% of those were seen once. The ten largest clones take up about 4.4% of the sample.

Note on this clone: Its antigen target is currently unknown. Base qualities are not provided; no much larger clone lies one nucleotide away.

Study-wide conclusions, independent of this receptor: Sequencing depth was assumed to be roughly uniform across donors in the presence/absence analyses, though that assumption may not hold. The authors suggested that the approach could potentially be extended to other disease states and immunological phenotypes. The classifier was reported to diagnose cytomegalovirus status with high specificity and sensitivity in both the original and validation cohorts. The study listed 150 to 200 TCR beta chains as associated with cytomegalovirus. Three of the identified cytomegalovirus-associated TCR beta chains were confirmed in vitro to be specific for cytomegalovirus antigens. Most CMV-associated TCR beta chains appeared to be HLA-restricted in a later analysis, and the HLA associations seemed to be driven largely by CMV exposure. Most TCR sequences were observed very rarely across donors, whereas some public TCRs were present in many individuals. Compared with equally common non-associated chains, HLA-associated TCR beta chains in a later analysis were more clonally expanded and had lower generation probabilities. The sequencing pipeline was judged likely to have produced a cluster of highly shared sequence variants as a technical artifact. Compared with the roughly 670-donor mean, donors in an Asian-associated ancestry cluster had fewer N-insertions in productive TCRs, according to a later genetic analysis. Broadly in line with IMGT annotations, most TCR beta V segments showed up in productive rearrangements about 87% or about 30% of the time in an earlier analysis of about 500 of the donors. Several of the top co-occurrence clusters appeared to be linked to parvovirus B19, influenza, CMV and Epstein-Barr virus, according to a later analysis. In a later analysis, 16,951 TCR beta sequences were associated with specific HLA alleles at a false discovery rate of 0.05. In a later genetic analysis, a missense DCLRE1C variant was associated with V-gene and J-gene trimming of TCR beta chains, and the association was replicated in an independent cohort. Because the 87-base-pair reads could not distinguish some IMGT-functional V segments, including TRBV6-2 and TRBV6-3, those segments were excluded. Immune exposure information for the cohort was limited to CMV serostatus. This cohort had only TCR beta chains sequenced, and the lack of alpha or paired-chain data limited which features could be detected. Correlated functional status among segregating V segments might reflect linkage disequilibrium, but an unknown experimental factor could not be ruled out. In a later analysis, the rate of TCR association differed among HLA loci, with DRB1 alleles having the most associated TCRs and HLA-C alleles having the fewest. Because some donors lacked HLA typing at each locus, the association tests relied only on the typed subset. The earlier analysis of almost 600 of the donors excluded fewer than 20 rarely observed V segments, including chromosome 9 orphons, because counts were too low. When HLA alleles, especially DR and DQ, strongly co-occurred, attributing TCR associations to individual alleles was difficult. A further reported finding was that TCR beta sequences accurately predicted the HLA-A and HLA-B alleles for most subjects in the first cohort.

The cohort was made up of about 670 healthy bone marrow donors. All cohort members were sampled while nominally healthy, although unrecorded immune exposures were likely present. The donor tested CMV seronegative, placing the donor among the roughly 340 seronegative members of the cohort. Each donor provided a peripheral blood sample, and peripheral blood mononuclear cells were used for TCR beta sequencing. The Qiagen DNeasy Blood Extraction Kit was used to extract genomic DNA from the blood cell samples. Germline trimming amounts to 4 bases on V and 0 bases on J, with 5 as the count of junction bases outside the gene matches. Counted from cysteine to phenylalanine, this CDR3 has 16 amino acids. Solely the CDR3 DNA is kept, with 48 bases framed from the first base. The germline V gene gives CDR1 as MDHEN and CDR2 as SYDVKM.

The receptor comes from a man in his forties in good health and CMV-seronegative. The sequence links TRBV28 to TRBJ2-5; 10 bases in the junction line up with TRBD1. The sample was PBMCs. The base sequence is TGTGCCAGCAGTTCAGCCGGGACAGGGGACCAAGAGACCCAGTACTTC. Translated, this is CASSSAGTGDQETQYF. The full variable domain, with segments outside the CDR3 supplied by the reference TRBV28 and TRBJ2-5 proteins, appears as DVKVTQSSRYLVKRTGEKVFLECVQDMDHENMFWYRQDPGLGLRLIYFSYDVKMKEKGDIPEGYSVSREKKERFSLILESASTNQTSMYLCASSSAGTGDQETQYFGPGTRLLVL.